Presented here are 28 T cell receptor beta chains from one specimen sequenced in a study of CD8+CD57+ T cells in acquired aplastic anemia. Patients selected for sequencing had displayed CD8+CD57+ cell expansion by flow cytometry. Genomic DNA, serving as template, underwent TCR beta VDJ and CDR3 profiling. TCRdb reprocessed the reads via MiXCR and lists one record per CDR3 protein. The sample lists about half a million distinct CDR3 sequences; approximately 33% were seen once. Sequencing was carried out using sorted CD4+, CD8+, or CD8+CD57+ T cells (not recorded which) from PBMCs. These receptors all stem from a human donor with aplastic anemia.

A few counts support this clonotype. The J gene is TRBJ2-3, the V gene TRBV20-1; possible D gene TRBD2, 6 bases. Trimming removed 4 bases at V and 7 bases at J, with 15 bases between. The germline CDR1 and CDR2 sequences are DFQATT and SNEGSKA (reference sequence). The CDR3 length is 13 residues. CDR3 in amino acids: CSATETSLNTQYF. The CDR3 DNA is TGCAGTGCTACAGAGACTAGTCTGAATACGCAGTATTTT.

A note on this clonotype: At one of its ends the junction is not consistent with the germline gene, which may arise from a read error. The chain employs TRBV10-3 and TRBJ2-5; TRBD1 aligns across 7 bases. In germline, CDR1 is ENHRY, CDR2 SYGVKD. This CDR3 has 17 residues. For the CDR3, the DNA is TGTGCCACCAGTGATCCCGAACTTACAGGGGCGGTGGAGACCCAGTACTTC. It specifies CATSDPELTGAVETQYF.

The chain has TRBV20-1 and TRBJ2-7; D is possibly TRBD1 (6 bases). The CDR3 runs to 14 residues. Per germline, CDR1 DFQATT and CDR2 SNEGSKA (reference sequence). The V gene lost 3 bases and the J gene lost 3 bases, with 15 bases spanning the gap. The CDR3 sequence: CSARADRKIYEQYF. In nucleotides, the CDR3 is TGCAGTGCTAGGGCGGACAGAAAAATCTACGAGCAGTACTTC.

V and J are TRBV9 and TRBJ2-4; 13 nucleotides align to TRBD2. Germline V gene lookup returns CDR1 SGDLS and CDR2 YYNGEE. The CDR3 totals 15 residues. The J segment lost 9 bases and the V segment lost 2 bases, leaving 5 bases of the junction unmatched. This chain's CDR3 is CASSVTSGGSGIQYF. The DNA for the CDR3 is TGTGCCAGCAGCGTGACTAGCGGGGGGTCGGGCATTCAGTACTTC.

V is TRBV5-1 and J is TRBJ2-2, with D perhaps TRBD2 (5 bases). The CDR3 covers 14 residues. CDR1 and CDR2 from the germline V gene are SGHRS and YFSETQ. The ends were cut back, 3 bases at V and 6 bases at J, with 12 bases in the middle. DNA for the CDR3: TGCGCCAGCAGCTGGGGAGATCGGTCCGGGGAGCTGTTTTTT. It codes for CASSWGDRSGELFF.

A remark on this clonotype: A much larger clone lies a single base off, so this may be a read error. V and J are TRBV20-1 and TRBJ2-7, with 7 bases lining up with TRBD1. This CDR3 has 13 residues. Germline V CDR1 and CDR2: DFQATT, SNEGSKA (reference sequence). The CDR3 loop reads CSASNRDRYERYF. The CDR3 DNA is TGCAGTGCTAGTAATCGGGACAGATACGAGCGGTACTTC.

CDR3 in amino acids: CASSQEWAKNDQPQHF. The CDR3 DNA is TGCGCCAGCAGCCAAGAATGGGCCAAAAACGATCAGCCCCAGCATTTT. V is TRBV4-1 and J is TRBJ1-5; D is ambiguous. Between the trimmed V and J ends, which lost 0 bases and 5 bases, there was a span of 14 bases. CDR1 and CDR2 (germline): MGHRA, YSYEKL. The CDR3 runs 16 residues.

This clonotype was recorded once. The chain combines TRBV7-9 with TRBJ1-6, with 9 bases lining up with TRBD1. V lost 4 bases, J lost 9 bases, and 7 bases stayed unmatched. Germline V gives CDR1 SEHNR, CDR2 FQNEAQ (reference sequence). The CDR3 runs 15 residues. The CDR3 region is CASSSTGQGSSPLHF. The CDR3 DNA reads TGTGCCAGCAGCTCCACCGGACAGGGGTCTTCACCCCTCCACTTT. Looking up the rest from reference TRBV7-9 and TRBJ1-6 gives the full variable domain: DTGVSQNPRHKITKRGQNVTFRCDPISEHNRLYWYRQTLGQGPEFLTYFQNEAQLEKSRLLSDRFSAERPKGSFSTLEIQRTEQGDSAMYLCASSSTGQGSSPLHFGNGTRLTVT.

Many counts were recorded for this clonotype. CDR3 coding DNA: TGCAGTGCTAGAGATATTGGGACGGTAACTGGAAACACCATATATTTT. Translated, it gives CSARDIGTVTGNTIYF. V and J are TRBV20-1 and TRBJ1-3, with a weak D call TRBD1 (5 bases). From germline, CDR1 is DFQATT and CDR2 SNEGSKA (reference sequence). CDR3 size: 16 residues. Trimming removed 0 bases from V and 2 bases from J, with 14 bases in between.

This clonotype was seen many times. The chain is built from TRBV20-1 and TRBJ1-1; D is unresolved. Trimming stripped 2 bases from V and 1 base from J, with 8 bases between. CDR1 and CDR2 from the germline V gene are DFQATT and SNEGSKA (reference sequence). The CDR3 sequence is 13 residues long. CDR3 DNA: TGCAGTGCTAGAAGGCTGGCGAACACTGAAGCTTTCTTT. Its protein product is CSARRLANTEAFF.

There are a few counts of this clonotype. The chain links TRBV5-1 to TRBJ2-6; no clear D gene. The V gene's germline CDR1 is SGHRS and CDR2 YFSETQ. The V gene lost 4 bases and the J gene lost 0 bases, with 8 bases spanning the gap. The CDR3 covers 15 residues. The CDR3 protein is CASSVQDSGANVLTF. CDR3 DNA: TGCGCCAGCAGCGTTCAGGACTCTGGGGCCAACGTCCTGACTTTC. The whole variable domain, filled in from reference TRBV5-1 and TRBJ2-6, reads KAGVTQTPRYLIKTRGQQVTLSCSPISGHRSVSWYQQTPGQGLQFLFEYFSETQRNKGNFPGRFSGRQFSNSRSEMNVSTLELGDSALYLCASSVQDSGANVLTFGAGSRLTVL.

A few counts support this clonotype. The junction shows a germline mismatch at one end, possibly a read error. The chain employs TRBV10-3 and TRBJ2-2, with 11 bases fitting TRBD2. In germline, CDR1 is ENHRY, CDR2 SYGVKD. The CDR3 consists of 16 residues. CDR3 region: CASSPLAGGNTGELFF. Written as DNA, the CDR3 is TGTGCCAGCAGTCCCCTAGCGGGGGGAAACACCGGGGAGCTGTTTTTT.

This clonotype was seen ten or more times. The CDR3 bases are TGTGCCAGCAGCTTTCTGGGCTACGAGCAGTACTTC. The encoded protein is CASSFLGYEQYF. The rearrangement links TRBV7-2 to TRBJ2-7; D is ambiguous. This CDR3 spans 12 amino acids. V gave up 3 bases and J gave up 3 bases, with 6 bases separating them. The germline CDR1 and CDR2 sequences are SGHTA and FQGNSA.

This clonotype occurred many times. V is TRBV19 and J is TRBJ2-5, with 8 bases fitting TRBD1. The CDR3 runs to 15 residues. V lost 8 bases to trimming and J lost 4 bases; unmatched junction nucleotides: 12. CDR1 is LNHDA and CDR2 is SQIVND in the germline V gene (reference sequence). The CDR3 nucleotides are TGTGCCAGTTCTATTCAGCGGACAGGGTCAGAGACCCAGTACTTC. Translation: CASSIQRTGSETQYF.

The chain joins TRBV5-6 to TRBJ2-3; 10 bases map to TRBD1. The CDR3 extends over 15 amino acids. The germline CDR1 and CDR2 sequences are SGHDT and YYEEEE. J was trimmed by 6 bases and V by 3 bases; bases with no gene match: 7. CDR3 coding DNA: TGTGCCAGCAGCTCGACGGGACAGGGGACCGATACGCAGTATTTT. This codes for CASSSTGQGTDTQYF. Variable domain in full (rest from reference TRBV5-6 and TRBJ2-3): DAGVTQSPTHLIKTRGQQVTLRCSPKSGHDTVSWYQQALGQGPQFIFQYYEEEERQRGNFPDRFSGHQFPNYSSELNVNALLLGDSALYLCASSSTGQGTDTQYFGPGTRLTVL.

Comments on this clonotype: The junction differs from germline at one of its ends, possibly a read error. The CDR3: CASSFYLAGEETQYF. DNA for the CDR3: TGCGCCAGCAGCTTCTACCTAGCGGGAGAGGAGACCCAGTACTTC. The rearrangement joins TRBV9 to TRBJ2-5; 10 bases line up with TRBD2. Germline loops: CDR1 SGDLS, CDR2 YYNGEE. The CDR3 loop spans 15 amino acids.

This clonotype was seen only a few times. The rearrangement joins TRBV6-1 to TRBJ1-6; 9 positions match TRBD1. Per germline, CDR1 MNHNS and CDR2 SASEGT. V shed 6 bases and J 7 bases; nucleotides not matched to a gene: 4. The CDR3 is made up of 14 amino acids. The CDR3 nucleotides read TGTGCCAGCAGGGGGACAGGGAACAATTCACCCCTCCACTTT. The encoded protein is CASRGTGNNSPLHF.

The V and J genes are TRBV29-1 and TRBJ2-2; D tentatively fits TRBD1 or TRBD2 (6 bases each). Per the germline V gene, CDR1 is SQVTM and CDR2 is ANQGSEA. The CDR3 runs to 14 residues. V was trimmed by 3 bases and J by 6 bases, leaving 14 bases between them. The CDR3 nucleotides are TGCAGCGTTGATAAGGGGGGTGATTCCGGGGAGCTGTTTTTT. Amino acids: CSVDKGGDSGELFF.

This clonotype has a handful of counts. The chain carries TRBV4-1 and TRBJ2-1, with a weak D call TRBD2 (6 bases). The germline V and J ends were trimmed by 4 bases and 5 bases, with 21 bases remaining between them. Germline loops: CDR1 MGHRA, CDR2 YSYEKL. This CDR3 has 17 amino acids. CDR3 bases: TGCGCCAGCAGCCTAGGGTTTGGGGCGGGAACCCACAATGAGCAGTTCTTC. This codes for CASSLGFGAGTHNEQFF.

This clonotype came up a few times. This rearrangement joins TRBV24-1 to TRBJ2-5; 9 bases agree with TRBD1. Germline CDR1 and CDR2: KGHDR and SFDVKD. The CDR3 is made up of 12 amino acids. V lost 11 bases to trimming and J lost 5 bases; unmatched junction nucleotides: 5. DNA for the CDR3: TGTGCCATTGGGACAGGGAGTGAGACCCAGTACTTC. It yields the protein CAIGTGSETQYF.

This clonotype appeared many times. The rearrangement links TRBV5-1 to TRBJ2-7; 7 bases line up with TRBD1. The germline V gene has CDR1 SGHRS and CDR2 YFSETQ. Trimming at V came to 2 bases and at J to 5 bases, leaving 4 bases not matched to a gene. The CDR3 runs to 13 residues. The CDR3 DNA is TGCGCCAGCAGCTTAGGGACAGAGAACGAGCAGTACTTC. It yields the protein CASSLGTENEQYF.

This clonotype was seen more than once but under ten times. Here the CDR3 reads CASSFVGAGSAFF. Here the CDR3 DNA reads TGTGCCAGCAGCTTCGTGGGGGCTGGTTCAGCTTTCTTT. The V call is TRBV11-1, the J call TRBJ1-1, with D perhaps TRBD1 (6 bases). The CDR3 extends over 13 amino acids. The V gene's germline CDR1 is SGHAT and CDR2 FQDESV (reference sequence). V was trimmed by 3 bases and J by 10 bases, leaving 15 bases between them. Filled out from reference TRBV11-1 and TRBJ1-1, the complete variable domain reads EAEVAQSPRYKITEKSQAVAFWCDPISGHATLYWYRQILGQGPELLVQFQDESVVDDSQLPKDRFSAERLKGVDSTLKIQPAELGDSAMYLCASSFVGAGSAFFGQGTRLTVV.

V is TRBV5-6 and J is TRBJ2-1; 9 bases line up with TRBD2. Germline CDR1 reads SGHDT; CDR2 reads YYEEEE. J lost 7 bases, V lost 4 bases, and 9 bases had no gene match. The CDR3 loop spans 15 amino acids. The CDR3 nucleotides read TGTGCCAGCAGCCCCTGGGGACTAGCAACGAATGAGCAGTTCTTC. It yields the protein CASSPWGLATNEQFF. Supplemented by reference TRBV5-6 and TRBJ2-1, the full variable domain reads DAGVTQSPTHLIKTRGQQVTLRCSPKSGHDTVSWYQQALGQGPQFIFQYYEEEERQRGNFPDRFSGHQFPNYSSELNVNALLLGDSALYLCASSPWGLATNEQFFGPGTRLTVL.

This clonotype was picked up many times. The rearrangement uses TRBV19 and TRBJ1-5; D is possibly TRBD1 (6 bases). The CDR3 is made up of 15 amino acids. CDR1 and CDR2 (germline): LNHDA, SQIVND (reference sequence). Trimming removed 6 bases at V and 1 base at J, with 13 bases between. The CDR3 region is CASSPTGMSNQPQHF. In nucleotides, the CDR3 is TGTGCCAGTAGCCCTACAGGGATGAGCAATCAGCCCCAGCATTTT.

This clonotype was picked up many times. The chain employs TRBV7-2 and TRBJ2-3; possibly TRBD1 or TRBD2 for D (5 bases each). The CDR3 is made up of 14 amino acids. The germline CDR1 and CDR2 sequences are SGHTA and FQGNSA. The V end lost 6 bases, the J end lost 0 bases, and 10 bases lay between the germline ends. The CDR3: CASSPGPSTDTQYF. In DNA form, the CDR3 reads TGTGCCAGCAGTCCGGGACCTAGCACAGATACGCAGTATTTT.

In regard to this clonotype: A much more abundant neighbour one base away suggests this may be a read error. The CDR3 spells CARRETGQPFPEQYF. CDR3 in DNA: TGTGCCCGCAGAGAGACCGGACAACCATTCCCCGAGCAGTACTTC. This chain uses TRBV7-3 with TRBJ2-7; D might be TRBD1 (5 bases). Germline V lookup: CDR1 SGHTA, CDR2 FQGTGA. The CDR3 spans 15 residues.

This clonotype has more than one count but fewer than ten. This CDR3 is missing its conserved last phenylalanine or tryptophan, likely due to a read error. Because the CDR3's place on the DNA is in doubt, the DNA is left out and the CDR3 is given as listed by TCRdb. The chain carries TRBV15 and TRBJ1-1; the tabulated D call, TRBD1, remains unverified against the DNA. CDR1 and CDR2 from the germline V gene are LNHNV and YYDKDF (reference sequence). The CDR3 length equals 11 residues, ends included. CDR3 amino acids: CATSRDQGANY.

Turning to this clonotype: One end of the junction is discordant with germline, which a read error may explain. The rearrangement links TRBV12-5 to TRBJ2-2; 10 bases map to TRBD1. From germline, CDR1 is LGHNT and CDR2 FRNRAP. CDR3 length: 15 residues. The CDR3 spells CASGGGTGDTGELLF. The CDR3, as DNA: TGTGCTAGTGGCGGGGGGACAGGGGACACCGGGGAGCTGCTTTTT. The entire variable domain, with the rest obtained from reference TRBV12-5 and TRBJ2-2, is as follows: DARVTQTPRHKVTEMGQEVTMRCQPILGHNTVFWYRQTMMQGLELLAYFRNRAPLDDSGMPKDRFSAEMPDATLATLKIQPSEPRDSAVYFCASGGGTGDTGELLFGEGSRLTVL.